The entry below describes one T cell receptor beta chain. What it binds is unknown. These data originate in a study of T cells in Graves' hyperthyroidism and ophthalmopathy. Germline CDR1 is MNHEY and CDR2 is SVGEGT. Unmatched junction bases numbered 11, after V lost 4 bases and J lost 8 bases. The CDR3 loop spans 16 amino acids. RNA transcripts gave rise to amplified TCR beta CDR3 regions. First-round RT-PCR with HTBI primers amplified the TCR CDR3 region. TCRdb passed the multiplex PCR reads through MiXCR, listing each CDR3 protein once. The table has approximately 600,000 distinct CDR3 sequences, roughly 13% seen once; the top ten hold more than 5%. It was at first hyperthyroidism diagnosis, before any ophthalmopathy symptoms, that the blood sample was taken. General study findings and limits: Through a model of 13 V-J features, ophthalmopathy was separated from stable hyperthyroidism. Ophthalmopathy was model-predicted a median approximately 6.9 months pre-onset.

The sample comprised blood. The chain joins TRBV6-2 or TRBV6-3 to TRBJ2-1, with 10 bases identical to TRBD2. The clonotype originates from a woman aged 30 to 39 with Graves' hyperthyroidism that later progressed to Graves' ophthalmopathy. CDR3 sequence reads: CASSSRSSGSIYEQFF. CDR3 bases: TGTGCCAGCAGTTCCCGTTCTAGCGGGAGTATATATGAGCAGTTCTTC.